This T cell receptor (beta chain) came from a study of T cell repertoires and HLA-DP antigens (dated by TCRdb to between 2018 and 2020). Broadly, across the study: Using HeLa cells transduced to present allogeneic HLA-DP, the study set up an in vitro model of CD4+ T cell alloreactivity. Of the three donors, two were male and one was female, with ages ranging from the 18-to-29 band to the 60-to-69 band. The two alloantigens modelled structurally similar versus dissimilar alloantigens, differing from self at one and 9 to 11 peptide-binding groove amino acids, respectively. An average DNA input of about 210 ng was used for sorted CD137+CD4+ samples, compared with roughly 1,300 ng for pre-culture CD4+ samples. Results the study describes overall, beyond this receptor: Average cumulative frequency of clones undetected before culture was 35% to 40% against one allele and about 46% against the other. Limitations were identified as the inclusion of only a few donors, the use of a non-physiological HeLa antigen-presenting system, and the use of total CD4+ responder cells. Clonality of sorted CD137+ cells was similar against both alloantigens (roughly 0.4) and much higher than in pre-culture samples (approximately 0.04). Naive and memory CD4+ repertoires were not analysed separately.

Untouched CD4+ T cells were isolated from Ficoll-separated PBMC by magnetic bead negative selection, reaching an average purity of around 98%. Untouched CD4+ T cells were isolated from Ficoll-separated PBMC with magnetic beads, reaching around 98% purity with negligible CD8+ contamination. Peripheral blood mononuclear cells were supplied by the buffy coats of three healthy blood donors, who served as the study donors. Each of the three donors was CMV seronegative. The DNeasy Blood & Tissue Kit was used to extract genomic DNA. For each subject, genomic DNA from sorted CD137+CD4+ cells and from pre-culture CD4+ baseline samples underwent TCRB sequencing. The immunoSEQ multiplex PCR, with forward primers for 54 TRBV segments and reverse primers for 13 TRBJ segments, was used to amplify TCRB CDR3 regions. Deep resolution, with a target of approximately 200,000 T cell genomes, was applied to the sequencing of pre-culture CD4+ samples. Sequencing of amplicons was performed on an Illumina HiSeq System, and 87 bp reads covering the CDR3 were generated. The authors' pipeline ran thus. PCR and sequencing errors in the reads were corrected, and alignment to IMGT reference sequences was used to define CDR3 regions. Template and unique rearrangement counts were estimated using synthetic template pools. Clonality was computed by subtracting Pielou's evenness from 1. The Daley-Smith estimator was used to estimate richness. Morisita's index served as the measure of repertoire overlap. A clone counted as low-abundance if it appeared in cultured samples but went undetected in the pre-culture repertoire of the same donor. The immuneACCESS repertoire file appears here via TCRdb, limited to in-frame rearrangements. These files lack a portion of the clones; in checked studies, under half of the deficit traces to unresolved V genes, and the cause of the others is not known. Clone size and the V and J calls come from that table; the DNA yielded D and trimming. The sample table holds 55,000 to 80,000 clones, of which around 80% were seen once. Of the sample, roughly 1.4% falls within the top ten clones.

The CDR3 holds 15 amino acids from the cysteine to the phenylalanine. CDR3 DNA is the only sequence kept; it has 45 bases, read in frame from the first base. The germline V gene (reference sequence) sets CDR1 to GTSNPN and CDR2 to SVGIG. V lost 2 bases and J lost 6 bases; the stretch between them is 19 bases long. About this clone itself: Its antigen remains undetermined. The sample holds no much larger clone one base away, and base qualities are not on file.

The source material was CD4+ T cells from PBMCs. The rearranged segments are TRBV30 and TRBJ1-1; the D gene is perhaps TRBD1, from 5 matching bases. This clonotype was sampled from a man aged 60 to 75 in good health and CMV-seronegative. The DNA reads as follows: TGTGCCTGGAGTCGGGGCCCTGGGATTGAGGCTGAAGCTTTCTTT. Protein translation: CAWSRGPGIEAEAFF.